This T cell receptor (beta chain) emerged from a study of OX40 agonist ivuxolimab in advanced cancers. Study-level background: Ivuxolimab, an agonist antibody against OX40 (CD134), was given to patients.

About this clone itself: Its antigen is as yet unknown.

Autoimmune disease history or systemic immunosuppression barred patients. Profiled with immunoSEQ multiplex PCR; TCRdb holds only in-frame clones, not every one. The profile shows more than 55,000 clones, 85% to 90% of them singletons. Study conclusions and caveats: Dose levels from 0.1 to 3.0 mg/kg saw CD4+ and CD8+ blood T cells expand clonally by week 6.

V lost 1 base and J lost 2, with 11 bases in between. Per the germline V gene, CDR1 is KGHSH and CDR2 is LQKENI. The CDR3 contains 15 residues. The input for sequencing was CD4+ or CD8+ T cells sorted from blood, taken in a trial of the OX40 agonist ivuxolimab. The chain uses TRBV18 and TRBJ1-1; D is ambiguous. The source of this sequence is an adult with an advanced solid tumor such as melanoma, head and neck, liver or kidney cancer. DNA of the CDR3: TGTGCCAGCTCACCACGTTTCGGCGAAAACACTGAAGCTTTCTTT. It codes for CASSPRFGENTEAFF.